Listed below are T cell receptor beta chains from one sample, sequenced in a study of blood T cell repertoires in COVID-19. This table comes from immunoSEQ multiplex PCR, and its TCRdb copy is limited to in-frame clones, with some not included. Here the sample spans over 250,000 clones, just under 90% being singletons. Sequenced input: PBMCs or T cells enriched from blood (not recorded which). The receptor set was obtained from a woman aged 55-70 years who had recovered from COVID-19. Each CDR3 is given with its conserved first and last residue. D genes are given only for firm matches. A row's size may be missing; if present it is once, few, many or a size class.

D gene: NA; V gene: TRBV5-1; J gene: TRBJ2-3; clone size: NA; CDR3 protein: CASSSIRVTDTQYF; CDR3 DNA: TGCGCCAGCAGCTCTATCCGGGTCACAGATACGCAGTATTTT
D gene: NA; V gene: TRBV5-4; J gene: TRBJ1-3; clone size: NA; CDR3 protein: CASRVQGSGNTIYF; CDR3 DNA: TGTGCCAGCAGGGTTCAGGGGTCTGGAAACACCATATATTTT
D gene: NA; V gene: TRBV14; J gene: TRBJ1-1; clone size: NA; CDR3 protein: CASSQVAGRLTEAFF; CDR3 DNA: TGTGCCAGCAGCCAAGTTGCGGGGCGCCTCACTGAAGCTTTCTTT
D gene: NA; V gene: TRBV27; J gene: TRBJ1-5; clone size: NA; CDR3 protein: CASSLLPNQPQHF; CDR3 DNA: TGTGCCAGCAGTTTACTCCCCAATCAGCCCCAGCATTTT
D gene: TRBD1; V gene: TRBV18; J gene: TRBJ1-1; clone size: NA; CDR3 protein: CASSPDRDRDINTEAFF; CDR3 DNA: TGTGCCAGCTCACCGGACCGGGACAGGGATATTAACACTGAAGCTTTCTTT
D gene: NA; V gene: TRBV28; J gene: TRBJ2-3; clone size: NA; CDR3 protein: CASSTPTGTQYF; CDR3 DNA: TGTGCCAGCAGTACCCCTACAGGTACGCAGTATTTT
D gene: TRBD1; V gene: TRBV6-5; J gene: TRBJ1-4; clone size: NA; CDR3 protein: CASSSGQWIEKLFF; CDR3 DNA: TGTGCCAGCAGTTCGGGACAGTGGATCGAAAAACTGTTTTTT
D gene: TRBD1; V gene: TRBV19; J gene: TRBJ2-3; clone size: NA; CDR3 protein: CASNPGQGFTDTQYF; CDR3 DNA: TGTGCCAGTAACCCGGGACAGGGATTCACAGATACGCAGTATTTT
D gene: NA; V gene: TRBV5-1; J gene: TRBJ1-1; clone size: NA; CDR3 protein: CASSLDMNTEAFF; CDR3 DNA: TGCGCCAGCAGCCTGGACATGAACACTGAAGCTTTCTTT
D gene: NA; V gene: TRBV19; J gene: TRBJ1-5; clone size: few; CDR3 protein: CASSIAGLDNQPQHF; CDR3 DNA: TGTGCCAGTAGTATAGCAGGGTTGGACAATCAGCCCCAGCATTTT
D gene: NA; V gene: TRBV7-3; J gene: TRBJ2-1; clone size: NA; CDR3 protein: CASSLSRGEYNEQFF; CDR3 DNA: TGTGCCAGCAGCCTCTCTCGCGGGGAGTACAATGAGCAGTTCTTC
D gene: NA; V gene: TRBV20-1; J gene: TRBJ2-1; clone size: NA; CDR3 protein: CSGPLYNEQFF; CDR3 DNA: TGCAGTGGTCCGTTGTACAATGAGCAGTTCTTC
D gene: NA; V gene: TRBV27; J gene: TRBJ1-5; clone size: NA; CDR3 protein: CASSLSKPGPEIVNQPQHF; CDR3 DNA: TGTGCCAGCAGTTTATCAAAACCGGGTCCAGAAATCGTCAATCAGCCCCAGCATTTT
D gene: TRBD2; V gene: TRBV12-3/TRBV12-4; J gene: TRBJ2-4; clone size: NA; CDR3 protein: CASSLWASGLLF; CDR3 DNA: TGTGCCAGCAGTTTGTGGGCTAGCGGGTTACTCTTC
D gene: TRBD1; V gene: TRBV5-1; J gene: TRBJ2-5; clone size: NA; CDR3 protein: CASSSSRGLETQYF; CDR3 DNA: TGCGCCAGCAGCTCATCCAGGGGGCTAGAGACCCAGTACTTC
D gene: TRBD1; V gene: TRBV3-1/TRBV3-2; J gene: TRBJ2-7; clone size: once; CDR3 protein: CASSPEIGTGGSYEQYF; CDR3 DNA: TGTGCCAGCAGCCCGGAGATAGGGACAGGAGGATCCTACGAGCAGTACTTC
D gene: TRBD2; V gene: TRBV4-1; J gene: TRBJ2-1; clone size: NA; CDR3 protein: CASSNSGASNEQFF; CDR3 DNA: TGCGCCAGCAGCAATAGCGGGGCCTCCAATGAGCAGTTCTTC
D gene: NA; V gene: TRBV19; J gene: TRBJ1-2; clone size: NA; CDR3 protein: CASSQQGSYGYTF; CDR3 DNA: TGTGCCAGTAGCCAGCAGGGTAGCTATGGCTACACCTTC
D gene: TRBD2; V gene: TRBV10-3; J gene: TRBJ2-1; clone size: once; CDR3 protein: CACANPAGGGYNEQFF; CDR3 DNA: TGTGCCTGCGCAAACCCGGCAGGCGGGGGCTACAATGAGCAGTTCTTC
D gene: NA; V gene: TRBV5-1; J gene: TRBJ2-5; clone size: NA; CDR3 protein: CASSAPEAGETQYF; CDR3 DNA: TGCGCCAGCAGCGCTCCGGAGGCGGGCGAGACCCAGTACTTC
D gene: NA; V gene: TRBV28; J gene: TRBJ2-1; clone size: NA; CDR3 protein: CASSPLRGSSYNEQFF; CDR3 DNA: TGTGCCAGCAGTCCGTTACGTGGGAGCTCCTACAATGAGCAGTTCTTC
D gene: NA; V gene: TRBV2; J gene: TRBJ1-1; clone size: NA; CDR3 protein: CASSERPEDTEAFF; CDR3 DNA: TGTGCCAGCAGTGAACGGCCTGAGGACACTGAAGCTTTCTTT
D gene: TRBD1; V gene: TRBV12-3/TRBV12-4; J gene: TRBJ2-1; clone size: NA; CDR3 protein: CASIPQGANEQFF; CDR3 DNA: TGTGCCAGCATCCCTCAGGGGGCCAATGAGCAGTTCTTC
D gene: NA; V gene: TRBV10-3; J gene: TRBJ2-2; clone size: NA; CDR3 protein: CAIRAGGRGPGELFF; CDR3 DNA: TGTGCCATCAGGGCCGGGGGTCGAGGGCCCGGGGAGCTGTTTTTT
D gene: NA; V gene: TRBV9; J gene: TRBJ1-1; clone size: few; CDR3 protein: CASGPTGRAEAFF; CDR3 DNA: TGTGCCAGCGGACCAACAGGGAGGGCTGAAGCTTTCTTT
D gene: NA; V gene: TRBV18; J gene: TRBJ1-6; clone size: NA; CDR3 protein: CASSLNSPLHF; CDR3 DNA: TGTGCCAGCTCACTAAATTCACCCCTCCACTTT
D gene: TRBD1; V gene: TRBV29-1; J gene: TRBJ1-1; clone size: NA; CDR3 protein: CSESGQLNTEAFF; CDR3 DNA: TGCAGTGAATCGGGACAGCTGAACACTGAAGCTTTCTTT